The 26 T cell receptor beta chains in this list originate from one sample, sequenced in a study of beta chain features in type 1 diabetes. Expressed TCRB transcripts were sequenced, since all the RNA that had been isolated was reverse transcribed. Clones were sequenced by immunoSEQ multiplex PCR, and TCRdb holds only the in-frame ones, with some missing. The table shows 900,000 or so clones, with 15% to 20% occurring only once. Material: naive CD4+ T cells from blood. Source of these receptors: a woman younger than 30 in good health.

The rearrangement links TRBV19 to TRBJ2-4; TRBD2 aligns across 8 bases. The CDR3 spans 15 residues. Germline V gene sequence: CDR1 LNHDA, CDR2 SQIVND (reference sequence). Trimming at V came to 6 bases and at J to 1 base, leaving 5 bases not matched to a gene. CDR3 DNA: TGTGCCAGTAGATGGGGACTAGACGCCAAAAACATTCAGTACTTC. Protein sequence: CASRWGLDAKNIQYF.

This clone was recorded a few times. This chain connects TRBV7-2 to TRBJ2-3; no firm D call. The CDR3 runs 14 residues. V gave up 2 bases and J gave up 4 bases, with 10 bases separating them. In germline, CDR1 is SGHTA, CDR2 FQGNSA. This chain's CDR3 is CASSLSVGADTQYF. The CDR3 nucleotides are TGTGCCAGCAGCTTATCGGTTGGCGCAGATACGCAGTATTTT. The full variable domain, in which reference TRBV7-2 and TRBJ2-3 provide the parts outside the CDR3, is GAGVSQSPSNKVTEKGKDVELRCDPISGHTALYWYRQSLGQGLEFLIYFQGNSAPDKSGLPSDRFSAERTGGSVSTLTIQRTQQEDSAVYLCASSLSVGADTQYFGPGTRLTVL.

The CDR3 here is CASSYTLAGSEQFF. CDR3 DNA: TGTGCCAGCAGTTACACCCTAGCGGGGAGTGAGCAGTTCTTC. The chain employs TRBV6-6 and TRBJ2-1; TRBD2 agrees at 9 bases. CDR1 MNHNY and CDR2 SVGAGI come from the germline V gene (reference sequence). The CDR3 length is 14 residues. The junction had 5 bases not matched to a gene; V was cut back by 2 bases and J by 9 bases.

V is TRBV19 and J is TRBJ2-7; 7 positions agree with TRBD1. CDR1 and CDR2 from the germline V gene are LNHDA and SQIVND (reference sequence). The CDR3 is made up of 13 amino acids. Germline trimming cut 3 bases from V and 3 bases from J; bases unmatched to any gene: 2. The CDR3 region is CASSMDRNYEQYF. Here the CDR3 DNA reads TGTGCCAGTAGTATGGACAGGAACTACGAGCAGTACTTC.

The genes are TRBV2 and TRBJ2-6; maybe TRBD2 (7 bases). Trimming shortened V by 7 bases and J by 0 bases, and 19 bases separated the two germline ends. The V gene's germline CDR1 is SNHLY and CDR2 FYNNEI. The length of the CDR3 is 18 residues. CDR3 loop: CASTRGGRSFSGANVLTF. The CDR3 DNA follows: TGTGCCAGCACAAGGGGGGGCAGGTCGTTCTCTGGGGCCAACGTCCTGACTTTC.

J is TRBJ2-3 and V is TRBV6-5; 9 bases agree with TRBD1. This CDR3 spans 14 amino acids. Germline CDR1 reads MNHEY; CDR2 reads SVGAGI. V lost 4 bases to trimming and J lost 1 base; unmatched junction nucleotides: 0. In DNA, the CDR3 is TGTGCCAGCAGTTGGGACAGGGGCACAGATACGCAGTATTTT. It codes for CASSWDRGTDTQYF.

This clone showed up just a few times. The chain joins TRBV13 to TRBJ2-1; D is ambiguous. The CDR3 extends over 17 amino acids. Germline V gives CDR1 PRHDT, CDR2 FYEKMQ (reference sequence). Trimming left V 4 bases short and J 2 bases short, with 18 bases between. The CDR3 is CASSSNSPPFAYNEQFF. The CDR3 nucleotides are TGTGCCAGCAGCTCCAATAGCCCCCCGTTTGCCTACAATGAGCAGTTCTTC.

This clone was observed a few times. The genes are TRBV7-2 and TRBJ2-7; unclear D gene. The CDR3 totals 15 residues. Looked up from germline, CDR1 is SGHTA and CDR2 is FQGNSA. Trimming removed 1 base at V and 2 bases at J, with 12 bases between. The chain's CDR3 is CASSLVGTAPYEQYF. The CDR3 nucleotides read TGTGCCAGCAGCTTAGTCGGCACTGCTCCCTACGAGCAGTACTTC.

This clone occurred a few times. The chain links TRBV10-3 to TRBJ2-1; D might be TRBD1 (6 bases). Germline V gives CDR1 ENHRY, CDR2 SYGVKD. The CDR3 contains 12 residues. V lost 11 bases and J lost 10, with 18 bases in between. The CDR3 bases are TGTGCCGCCTCCGACAGGTCCAACGAGCAGTTCTTC. This codes for CAASDRSNEQFF.

This chain connects TRBV6-6 to TRBJ2-2; D call uncertain. V was pared by 2 bases and J by 5 bases, with 6 bases between. CDR3 size: 13 residues. The V gene's germline CDR1 is MNHNY and CDR2 SVGAGI (reference sequence). CDR3: CASSYVGTGELFF. In nucleotides, the CDR3 is TGTGCCAGCAGTTACGTAGGGACCGGGGAGCTGTTTTTT.

The rearrangement joins TRBV7-2 to TRBJ2-7, with 8 bases fitting TRBD1. This CDR3 has 17 residues. The junction had 15 bases not matched to a gene; V was cut back by 2 bases and J by 6 bases. Germline V gene sequence: CDR1 SGHTA, CDR2 FQGNSA. The CDR3 loop reads CASSLLGRGRLRLEQYF. Here the CDR3 DNA reads TGTGCCAGCAGCTTATTGGGCAGGGGGCGTTTACGTCTCGAGCAGTACTTC.

This clone was found a few times. J is TRBJ2-5 and V is TRBV6-5; the D gene is possibly TRBD2 (6 bases). Germline CDR1 reads MNHEY; CDR2 reads SVGAGI. This CDR3 region has 12 residues. Trimming stripped 2 bases from V and 7 bases from J, with 8 bases between. The CDR3 DNA reads as TGTGCCAGCAGTTACCAGGGACTGACCCAGTACTTC. This translates into CASSYQGLTQYF.

In this sample, this clone turned up a few times. The chain joins TRBV9 to TRBJ1-3; D not resolved. This CDR3 has 16 amino acids. V lost 1 base and J 0 bases, leaving 11 bases between the germline ends. Germline V CDR1 and CDR2: SGDLS, YYNGEE. The CDR3: CASSVTSALSGNTIYF. The CDR3 coding sequence is TGTGCCAGCAGCGTAACAAGCGCTCTCTCTGGAAACACCATATATTTT.

V and J are TRBV28 and TRBJ1-2; no definite D call. V lost 6 bases to trimming and J lost 5 bases, with 16 bases between them. This CDR3 is built from 14 residues. Germline lookup yields CDR1 MDHEN and CDR2 SYDVKM. Written as DNA, the CDR3 is TGTGCCAGCAGCCACCATACAACTGGGTATGGCTACACCTTC. Translated, it gives CASSHHTTGYGYTF.

CDR3 DNA sequence: TGTGCCAGCAGCTTACACGGGACAGGGGGTGCCCTAACTAGCACAGATACGCAGTATTTT. Translation: CASSLHGTGGALTSTDTQYF. The chain carries TRBV7-6 and TRBJ2-3, with TRBD1 matching 11 bases. Looked up from germline, CDR1 is SGHVS and CDR2 is FNYEAQ. This CDR3 has 20 residues. V lost 2 bases, J lost 0 bases, and 13 bases stayed unmatched.

This chain connects TRBV7-2 to TRBJ2-1; D is undetermined. Trimming stripped 1 base from V and 4 bases from J, with 11 bases between. The V gene's germline CDR1 is SGHTA and CDR2 FQGNSA. The CDR3 is 15 amino acids. The CDR3, as DNA: TGTGCCAGCAGCTTAGATGGCAACGGGTACAATGAGCAGTTCTTC. Residues: CASSLDGNGYNEQFF.

This sequence joins TRBV7-8 and TRBJ2-1, with a weak D call TRBD2 (6 bases). V gave up 4 bases and J gave up 4 bases, with 14 bases separating them. The germline V gene has CDR1 SGHVS and CDR2 FQNEAQ. CDR3 length equals 15 residues. DNA for the CDR3: TGTGCCAGCAGCTACGGGTCGGGAGTTTACAATGAGCAGTTCTTC. This translates into CASSYGSGVYNEQFF.

This chain links TRBV6-5 with TRBJ1-1, with D hard to call. The V and J ends lost 2 bases and 3 bases respectively, with 7 bases between them. The germline V gene encodes CDR1 MNHEY and CDR2 SVGAGI. The CDR3 is 13 residues long. The CDR3 bases are TGTGCCAGCAGTTACGCGGCCTACACTGAAGCTTTCTTT. This sequence encodes CASSYAAYTEAFF.

This rearrangement joins TRBV4-3 to TRBJ2-7, with no clear D. Germline CDR1 reads LGHNA; CDR2 reads YSLEER. V lost 1 base to trimming and J lost 2 bases, with 6 bases between them. The CDR3 totals 13 residues. CDR3 region: CASSQVVTYEQYF. The CDR3 coding sequence is TGCGCCAGCAGCCAAGTGGTCACCTACGAGCAGTACTTC.

There are a few counts of this clone. This rearrangement joins TRBV18 to TRBJ2-3; the match to TRBD1 covers 11 bases. The CDR3 is 15 residues long. V was pared by 3 bases and J by 4 bases, with 3 bases of the junction left unmatched. Germline values: CDR1 KGHSH, CDR2 LQKENI. In DNA, the CDR3 is TGTGCCAGCTCACCCCGGGACAGGGGGGCAGATACGCAGTATTTT. Translation: CASSPRDRGADTQYF.

The gene calls are TRBV14 and TRBJ2-3; D perhaps matches TRBD1 (5 bases). CDR3 length: 14 amino acids. The germline V gene has CDR1 SGHDN and CDR2 FVKESK. The V gene lost 8 bases and the J gene lost 2 bases, with 14 bases spanning the gap. The CDR3 nucleotides are TGTGCCAGCGCTGGGGCCCGATTCACAGATACGCAGTATTTT. It yields the protein CASAGARFTDTQYF.

The chain couples TRBV6-6 to TRBJ1-5; TRBD1 might be the D (5 bases). The V gene lost 0 bases and the J gene lost 6 bases, with 9 bases spanning the gap. CDR1 is MNHNY and CDR2 is SVGAGI in the germline V gene (reference sequence). This CDR3 has 14 residues. Here the CDR3 reads CASSYSGAVQPQHF. CDR3 nucleotide sequence: TGTGCCAGCAGTTACTCAGGGGCGGTTCAGCCCCAGCATTTT.

The rearrangement links TRBV6-6 to TRBJ2-7; 12 bases agree with TRBD1. V shed 6 bases and J 4 bases; nucleotides not matched to a gene: 4. The CDR3 runs 14 residues. Germline V gene sequence: CDR1 MNHNY, CDR2 SVGAGI (reference sequence). CDR3 sequence: CASRGTGGGYEQYF. The CDR3 DNA is TGTGCCAGCAGAGGGACAGGGGGCGGGTACGAGCAGTACTTC.

This clone was observed a handful of times. The chain joins TRBV6-1 to TRBJ2-1; no firm D call. The CDR3 sequence is 15 residues long. Germline-derived CDR1 and CDR2 are MNHNS and SASEGT. V dropped 8 bases and J dropped 0 bases, with 14 bases sitting between them. In DNA form, the CDR3 reads TGTGCCAGCGGCGAGCGAGTTACCTCCTACAATGAGCAGTTCTTC. It codes for CASGERVTSYNEQFF.

Comments on this clone: Different DNA sequences within this sample yield the same CDR3. The CDR3 protein is CASSLTSGADTQYF. CDR3 DNA: TGTGCCAGCAGCTTGACTAGCGGAGCAGATACGCAGTATTTT. The rearrangement links TRBV7-9 to TRBJ2-3, with 9 bases aligning to TRBD2. V shed 3 bases and J 4 bases; nucleotides not matched to a gene: 2. Germline CDR1 and CDR2: SEHNR and FQNEAQ (reference sequence). The CDR3 extends over 14 amino acids.

This clone was seen more than once but under ten times. This sequence joins TRBV29-1 and TRBJ2-5, with D possibly matching TRBD1 (7 bases). The CDR3 runs to 14 residues. Germline CDR1 SQVTM, CDR2 ANQGSEA. Trimming left V 7 bases short and J 4 bases short, with 19 bases between. In DNA form, the CDR3 reads TGCAGCGCTTATACAGGGGTGGGAGGAGAGACCCAGTACTTC. Its protein is CSAYTGVGGETQYF.